This T cell receptor (beta chain) derives from a study of T cell changes during pregnancy in multiple sclerosis. This clone came up a few times. Here immunoSEQ multiplex PCR was the method, and the copy in TCRdb shows in-frame clones only, minus some. The top ten hold approximately 0.67% of the sample, which has about 44,000 clones, more than 90% seen once. The CDR3 extends over 13 amino acids. Germline V gene lookup returns CDR1 SGHNT and CDR2 YENEEA. With V trimmed by 4 bases and J by 8 bases, 2 bases remained unmatched. The TCR originated in a female donor with multiple sclerosis, enrolled in a pregnancy study. The chain is built from TRBV11-3 and TRBJ2-1; 10 positions agree with TRBD2. The material sequenced was CD4+ T cells from peripheral blood mononuclear cells, taken in the first trimester of pregnancy. Here the CDR3 reads CASSSGTSDEQFF. CDR3 sequence (DNA): TGTGCCAGCAGCTCCGGGACTAGCGATGAGCAGTTCTTC. The full variable domain, its missing parts supplied by reference TRBV11-3 and TRBJ2-1, is EAGVVQSPRYKIIEKKQPVAFWCNPISGHNTLYWYLQNLGQGPELLIRYENEEAVDDSQLPKDRFSAERLKGVDSTLKIQPAELGDSAVYLCASSSGTSDEQFFGPGTRLTVL.